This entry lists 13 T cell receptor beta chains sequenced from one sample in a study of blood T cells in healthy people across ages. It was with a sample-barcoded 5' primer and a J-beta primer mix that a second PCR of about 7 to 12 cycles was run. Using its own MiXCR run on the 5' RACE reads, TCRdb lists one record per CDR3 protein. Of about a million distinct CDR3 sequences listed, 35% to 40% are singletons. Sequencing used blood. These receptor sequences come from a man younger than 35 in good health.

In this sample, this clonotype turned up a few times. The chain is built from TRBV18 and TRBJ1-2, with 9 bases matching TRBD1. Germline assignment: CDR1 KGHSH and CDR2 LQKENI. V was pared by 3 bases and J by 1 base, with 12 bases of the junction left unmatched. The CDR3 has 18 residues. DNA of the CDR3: TGTGCCAGCTCACCGTCTCCGGGACAGGGAGTTTTTAACTATGGCTACACCTTC. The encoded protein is CASSPSPGQGVFNYGYTF.

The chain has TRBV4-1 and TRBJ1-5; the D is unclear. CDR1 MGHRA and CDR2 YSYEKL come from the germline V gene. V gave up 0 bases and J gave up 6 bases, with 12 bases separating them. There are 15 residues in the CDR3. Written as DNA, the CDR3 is TGCGCCAGCAGCCAAGATAGGGTAGACGGTCAGCCCCAGCATTTT. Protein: CASSQDRVDGQPQHF.

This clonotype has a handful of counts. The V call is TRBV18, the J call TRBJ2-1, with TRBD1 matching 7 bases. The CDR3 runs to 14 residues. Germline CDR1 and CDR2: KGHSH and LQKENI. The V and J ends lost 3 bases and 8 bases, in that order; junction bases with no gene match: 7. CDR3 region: CASSPYGTVDEQFF. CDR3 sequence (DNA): TGTGCCAGCTCACCGTACGGGACAGTTGATGAGCAGTTCTTC.

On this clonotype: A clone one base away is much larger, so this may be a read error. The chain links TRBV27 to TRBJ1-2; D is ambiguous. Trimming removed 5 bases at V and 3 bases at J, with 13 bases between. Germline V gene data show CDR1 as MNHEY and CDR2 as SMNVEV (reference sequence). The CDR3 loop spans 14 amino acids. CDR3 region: CASSPNLRYYGYTF. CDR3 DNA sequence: TGTGCCAGCAGTCCCAACCTCAGATACTATGGCTACACCTTC.

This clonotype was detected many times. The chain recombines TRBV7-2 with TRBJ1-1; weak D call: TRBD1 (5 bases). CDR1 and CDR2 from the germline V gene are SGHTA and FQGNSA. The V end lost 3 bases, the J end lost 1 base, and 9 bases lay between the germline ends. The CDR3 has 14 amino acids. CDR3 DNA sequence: TGTGCCAGCAGCTTGGGGCCGGCGAACACTGAAGCTTTCTTT. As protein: CASSLGPANTEAFF.

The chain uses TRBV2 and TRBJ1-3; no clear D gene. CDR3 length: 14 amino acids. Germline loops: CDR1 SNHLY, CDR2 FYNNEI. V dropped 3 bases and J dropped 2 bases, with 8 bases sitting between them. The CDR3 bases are TGTGCCAGCAGTGACTCGGCAGCTGGAAACACCATATATTTT. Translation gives CASSDSAAGNTIYF.

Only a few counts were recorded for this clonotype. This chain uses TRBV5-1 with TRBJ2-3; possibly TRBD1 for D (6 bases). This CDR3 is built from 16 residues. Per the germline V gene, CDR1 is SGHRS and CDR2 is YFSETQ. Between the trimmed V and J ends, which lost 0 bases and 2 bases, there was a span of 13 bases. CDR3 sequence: CASSLDVQGNTDTQYF. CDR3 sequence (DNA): TGCGCCAGCAGCTTGGACGTGCAGGGGAACACAGATACGCAGTATTTT. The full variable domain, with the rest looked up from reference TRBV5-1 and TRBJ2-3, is KAGVTQTPRYLIKTRGQQVTLSCSPISGHRSVSWYQQTPGQGLQFLFEYFSETQRNKGNFPGRFSGRQFSNSRSEMNVSTLELGDSALYLCASSLDVQGNTDTQYFGPGTRLTVL.

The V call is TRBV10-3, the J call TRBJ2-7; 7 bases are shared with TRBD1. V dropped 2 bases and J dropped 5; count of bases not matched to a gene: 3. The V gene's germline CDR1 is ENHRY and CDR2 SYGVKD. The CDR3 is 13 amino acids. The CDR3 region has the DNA TGTGCCATCAGTGAGGACAGGGTGGACGAGCAGTACTTC. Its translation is CAISEDRVDEQYF.

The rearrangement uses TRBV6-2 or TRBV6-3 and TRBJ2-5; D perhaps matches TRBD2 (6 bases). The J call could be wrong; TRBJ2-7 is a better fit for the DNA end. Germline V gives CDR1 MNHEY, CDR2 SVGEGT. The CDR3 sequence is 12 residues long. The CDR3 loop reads CASSYGGNEQYF. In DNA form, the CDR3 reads TGTGCCAGCAGTTACGGAGGGAACGAGCAGTACTTC.

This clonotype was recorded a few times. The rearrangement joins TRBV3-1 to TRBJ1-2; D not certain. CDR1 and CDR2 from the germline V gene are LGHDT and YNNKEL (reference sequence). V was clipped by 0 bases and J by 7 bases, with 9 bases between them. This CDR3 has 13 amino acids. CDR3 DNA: TGTGCCAGCAGCCAAGATACCGTAGGTGGCTACACCTTC. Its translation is CASSQDTVGGYTF.

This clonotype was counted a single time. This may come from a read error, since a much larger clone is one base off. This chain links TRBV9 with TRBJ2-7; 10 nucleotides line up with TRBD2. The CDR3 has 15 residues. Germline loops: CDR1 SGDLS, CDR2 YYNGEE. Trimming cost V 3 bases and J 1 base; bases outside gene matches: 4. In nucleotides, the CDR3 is TGTGCCAGCAGCGAGCGTAGCGGGGGGTCCTACGAGCAGTACTTC. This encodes CASSERSGGSYEQYF.

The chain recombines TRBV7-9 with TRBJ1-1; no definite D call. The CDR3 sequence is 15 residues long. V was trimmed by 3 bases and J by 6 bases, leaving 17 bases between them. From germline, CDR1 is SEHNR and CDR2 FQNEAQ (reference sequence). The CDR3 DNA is TGTGCCAGCAGCTTCTCGCAGCTCATAGGCGCTGAAGCTTTCTTT. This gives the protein CASSFSQLIGAEAFF.

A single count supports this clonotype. This chain's CDR3 is CASSARTGYYNEQYF. As DNA, the CDR3 is TGTGCCAGTAGTGCCCGGACAGGGTACTACAATGAGCAGTACTTC. The rearrangement joins TRBV6-6 to TRBJ2-1; TRBD1 agrees at 8 bases. The assigned J gene may be wrong: the sequence end matches TRBJ2-7 better. Germline assignment: CDR1 MNHNY and CDR2 SVGAGI (reference sequence). The CDR3 totals 15 residues.